This T cell receptor beta chain came from a study of T cell repertoires in cytomegalovirus infection. Study-level background: It can be stated that public TCR beta signatures indicated CMV infection as well as a matching HLA type. General observations from the study: Dominating the ex vivo response were TCR beta clonotypes that were CMV-specific and HLA-C-restricted.

V shed 0 bases and J shed 0 bases, with 8 bases lying between them. Germline loops: CDR1 MNHEY, CDR2 SVGAGI. The CDR3 spans 15 residues. This clonotype was counted many times. Its target is unknown. Each CDR3 protein gets one entry after TCRdb re-called the reads with MiXCR. The sample contains 250,000 to 300,000 distinct CDR3 sequences, roughly a quarter of which appear only once. This clonotype was obtained from a human donor in good health (CMV status not recorded). Some clones in this sample may be carry-over from other donors' samples. Sequenced: PBMCs. The chain links TRBV6-5 to TRBJ1-1; D is perhaps TRBD1 (5 bases). CDR3 DNA: TGTGCCAGCAGTTACTCAGACAGCTTGAACACTGAAGCTTTCTTT. Its translation is CASSYSDSLNTEAFF.